This TCR beta chain came from a study of identical twins' blood T cells. Turning to the study itself: Some 12 libraries, six alpha and six beta, gave some 52 million reads.

Concerning this clonotype itself: Its antigen is not identified.

Findings of the study overall: Environmental influences on twin similarity could not be excluded.

Trimming cost V 6 bases and J 7 bases, with 19 bases left between them. Germline V gene lookup returns CDR1 KGHSH and CDR2 LQKENI. This CDR3 region has 15 residues. Authors' methods: Clonotypes per individual ranged from about 85,000 to nearly 500,000. TCRdb itself ran the 5' RACE reads through MiXCR, one entry per CDR3 protein. TCRdb's processing, not the study's, gives the V and J calls here. This sample yields hundreds of thousands of distinct CDR3 sequences, of which over 25% are seen a single time; 6% to 7% belongs to the top ten. Sequenced: PBMCs. The V call is TRBV18, the J call TRBJ1-5; a weak D match, TRBD1 (5 bases). This receptor was identified in a woman aged 18 to 55 in good health. The CDR3 region is CASSFELGPGQPQHF. The CDR3 coding sequence is TGTGCCAGCTCGTTCGAGTTGGGTCCAGGGCAGCCCCAGCATTTT.